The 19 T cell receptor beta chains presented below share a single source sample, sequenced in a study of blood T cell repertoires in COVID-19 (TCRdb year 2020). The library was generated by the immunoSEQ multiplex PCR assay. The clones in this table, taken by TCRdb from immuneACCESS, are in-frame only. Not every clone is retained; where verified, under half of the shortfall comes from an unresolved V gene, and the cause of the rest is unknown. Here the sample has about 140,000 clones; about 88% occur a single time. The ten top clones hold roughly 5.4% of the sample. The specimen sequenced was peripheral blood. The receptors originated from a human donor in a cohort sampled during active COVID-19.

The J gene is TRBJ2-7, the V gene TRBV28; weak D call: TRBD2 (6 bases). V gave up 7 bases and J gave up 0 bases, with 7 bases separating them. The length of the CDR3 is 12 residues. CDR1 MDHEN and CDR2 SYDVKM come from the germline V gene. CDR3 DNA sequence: TGTGCCAGCACTAGCGCCTCCTACGAGCAGTACTTC. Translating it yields CASTSASYEQYF.

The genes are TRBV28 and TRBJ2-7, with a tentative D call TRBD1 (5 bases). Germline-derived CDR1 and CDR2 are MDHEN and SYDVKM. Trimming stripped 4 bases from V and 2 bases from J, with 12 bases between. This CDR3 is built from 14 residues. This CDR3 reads CASSSLRVAYEQYF. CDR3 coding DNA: TGTGCCAGCAGTTCCCTCAGGGTGGCCTACGAGCAGTACTTC.

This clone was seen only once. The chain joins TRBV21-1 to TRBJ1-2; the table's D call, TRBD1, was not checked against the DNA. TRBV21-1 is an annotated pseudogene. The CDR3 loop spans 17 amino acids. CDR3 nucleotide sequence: TGTGCCAGCAGCCTTAGGGGACACCAAACCTTCAACTATGGCTACACCTTC. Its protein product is CASSLRGHQTFNYGYTF.

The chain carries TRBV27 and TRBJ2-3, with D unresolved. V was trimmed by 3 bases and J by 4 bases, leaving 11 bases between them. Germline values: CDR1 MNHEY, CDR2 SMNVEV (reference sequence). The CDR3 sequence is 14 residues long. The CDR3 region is CASSFYNFADTQYF. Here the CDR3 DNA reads TGTGCCAGCAGTTTCTATAATTTCGCAGATACGCAGTATTTT.

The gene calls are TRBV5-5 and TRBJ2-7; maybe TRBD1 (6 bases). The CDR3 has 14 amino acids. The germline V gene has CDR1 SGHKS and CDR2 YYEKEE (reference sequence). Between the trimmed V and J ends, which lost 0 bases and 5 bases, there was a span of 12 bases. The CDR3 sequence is CASSLAWGRDEQYF. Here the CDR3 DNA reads TGTGCCAGCAGCTTGGCCTGGGGGCGGGACGAGCAGTACTTC.

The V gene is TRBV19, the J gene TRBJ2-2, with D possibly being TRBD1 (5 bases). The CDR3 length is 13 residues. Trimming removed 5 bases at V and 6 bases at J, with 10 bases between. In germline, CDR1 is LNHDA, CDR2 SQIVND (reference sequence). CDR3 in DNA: TGTGCCAGTAGTGACCAGGGCCCCGGGGAGCTGTTTTTT. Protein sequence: CASSDQGPGELFF.

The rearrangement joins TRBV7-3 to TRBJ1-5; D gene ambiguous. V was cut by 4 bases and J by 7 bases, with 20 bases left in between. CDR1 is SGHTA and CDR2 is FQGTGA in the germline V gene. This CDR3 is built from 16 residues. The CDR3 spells CASSSPLGRPRQPQHF. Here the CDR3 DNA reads TGTGCCAGCAGCTCACCCCTCGGCAGGCCAAGGCAGCCCCAGCATTTT.

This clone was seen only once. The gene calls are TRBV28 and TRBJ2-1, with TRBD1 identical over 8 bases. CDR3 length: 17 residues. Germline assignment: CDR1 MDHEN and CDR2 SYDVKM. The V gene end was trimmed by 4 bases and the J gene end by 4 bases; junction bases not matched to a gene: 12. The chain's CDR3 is CASSSRSGQALYNEQFF. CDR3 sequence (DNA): TGTGCCAGCAGTTCCCGATCGGGACAGGCCCTATACAATGAGCAGTTCTTC.

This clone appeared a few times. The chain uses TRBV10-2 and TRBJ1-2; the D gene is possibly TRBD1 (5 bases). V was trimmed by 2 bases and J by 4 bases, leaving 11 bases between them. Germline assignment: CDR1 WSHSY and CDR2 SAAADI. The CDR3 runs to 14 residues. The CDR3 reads CASSETNRFYGYTF. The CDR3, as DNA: TGCGCCAGCAGTGAGACAAACAGGTTCTATGGCTACACCTTC.

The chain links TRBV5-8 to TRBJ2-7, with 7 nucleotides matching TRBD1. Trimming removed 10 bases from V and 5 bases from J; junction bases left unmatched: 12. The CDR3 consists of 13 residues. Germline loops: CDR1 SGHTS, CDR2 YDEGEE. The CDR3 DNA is TGTGCCCCCAAACAGAGGGGGCGAGACGAGCAGTACTTC. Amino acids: CAPKQRGRDEQYF.

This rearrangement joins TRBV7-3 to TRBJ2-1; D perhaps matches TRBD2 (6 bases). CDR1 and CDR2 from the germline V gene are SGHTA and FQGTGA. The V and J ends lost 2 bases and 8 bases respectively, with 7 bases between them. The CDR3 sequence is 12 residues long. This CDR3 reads CASSLGGYEQFF. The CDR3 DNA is TGTGCCAGCAGCTTAGGAGGGTATGAGCAGTTCTTC.

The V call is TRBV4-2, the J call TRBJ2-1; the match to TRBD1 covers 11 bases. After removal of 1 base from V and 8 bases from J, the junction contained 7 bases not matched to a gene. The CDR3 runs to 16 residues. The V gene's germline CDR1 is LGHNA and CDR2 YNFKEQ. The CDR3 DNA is TGTGCCAGCAGCCAAGTCTCAGGACAGGGGGCCCATGAGCAGTTCTTC. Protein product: CASSQVSGQGAHEQFF.

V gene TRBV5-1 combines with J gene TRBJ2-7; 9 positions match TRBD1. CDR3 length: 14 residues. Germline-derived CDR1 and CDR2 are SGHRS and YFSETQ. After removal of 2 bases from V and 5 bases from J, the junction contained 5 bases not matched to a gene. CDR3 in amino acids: CASSLQGARDEQYF. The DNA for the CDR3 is TGCGCCAGCAGCTTACAGGGGGCCCGTGACGAGCAGTACTTC.

CDR3 nucleotide sequence: TGTGCCAGCAGTCCGGGGAGACCAGATACGCAGTATTTT. Protein sequence: CASSPGRPDTQYF. The V call is TRBV27, the J call TRBJ2-3; a possible D gene is TRBD2 (5 bases). CDR1 MNHEY and CDR2 SMNVEV come from the germline V gene (reference sequence). The CDR3 totals 13 residues. Trimming stripped 5 bases from V and 4 bases from J, with 10 bases between.

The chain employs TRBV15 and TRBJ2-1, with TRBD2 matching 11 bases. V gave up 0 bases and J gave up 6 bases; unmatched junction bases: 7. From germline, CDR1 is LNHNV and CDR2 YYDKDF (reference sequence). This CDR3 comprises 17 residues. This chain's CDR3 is CATSRDPPTSGANEQFF. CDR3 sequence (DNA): TGTGCCACCAGCAGAGATCCCCCGACTAGCGGGGCCAATGAGCAGTTCTTC.

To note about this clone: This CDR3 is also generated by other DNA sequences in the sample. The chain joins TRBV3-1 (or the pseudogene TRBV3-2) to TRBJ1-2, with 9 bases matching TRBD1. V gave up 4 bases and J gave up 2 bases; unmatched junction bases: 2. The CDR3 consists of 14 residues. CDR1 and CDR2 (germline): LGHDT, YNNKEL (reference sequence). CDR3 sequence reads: CASSRGQGNYGYTF. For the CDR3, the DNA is TGTGCCAGCAGCCGCGGACAGGGGAACTATGGCTACACCTTC.

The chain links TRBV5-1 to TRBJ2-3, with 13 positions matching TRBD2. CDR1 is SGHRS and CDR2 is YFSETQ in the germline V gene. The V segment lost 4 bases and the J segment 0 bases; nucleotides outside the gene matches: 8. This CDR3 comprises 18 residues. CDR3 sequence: CASSPGTSGDSSTDTQYF. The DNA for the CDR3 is TGCGCCAGCAGCCCCGGGACTAGCGGGGATTCTAGCACAGATACGCAGTATTTT.

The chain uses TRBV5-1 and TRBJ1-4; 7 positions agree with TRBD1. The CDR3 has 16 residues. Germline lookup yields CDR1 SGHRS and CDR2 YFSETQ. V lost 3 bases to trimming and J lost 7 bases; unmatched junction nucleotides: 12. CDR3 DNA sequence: TGCGCCAGCAGCTCTGCCGGCGACAGGGTTATTGAAAAACTGTTTTTT. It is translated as CASSSAGDRVIEKLFF.

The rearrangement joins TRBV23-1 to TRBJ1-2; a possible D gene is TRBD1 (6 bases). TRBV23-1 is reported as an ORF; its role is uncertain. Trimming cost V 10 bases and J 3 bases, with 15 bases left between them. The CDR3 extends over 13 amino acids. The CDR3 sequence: CATFGGVDYGYTF. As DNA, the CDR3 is TGCGCCACCTTTGGGGGCGTCGACTATGGCTACACCTTC.